This entry concerns a single T cell receptor beta chain. The antigen is unknown. The data originate from a study of cytotoxic CD8 clonotypes in ibrutinib-treated CLL. The wider study: Response samples followed a median around 11 months of treatment, range 6 to 36.

Generated by immunoSEQ multiplex PCR, the TCRdb table keeps only in-frame clones and is missing some. Of tens of thousands of clones in the sample, 85% to 90% were seen once. The CDR3 totals 15 residues. The germline gives CDR1 SGHNT, CDR2 YYREEE (reference sequence). Germline trimming cut 0 bases from V and 0 bases from J; bases unmatched to any gene: 0. Study-level points and caveats: The clonality went up when patients responded to ibrutinib and dropped back toward baseline at progression.

The sequences come from PBMCs, collected before ibrutinib treatment. The receptor's source is a human donor with chronic lymphocytic leukemia. The V and J genes are TRBV5-4 and TRBJ2-1; 7 bases align to TRBD2. CDR3 in amino acids: CASSLERGSYNEQFF. The CDR3 DNA is TGTGCCAGCAGCTTGGAGCGGGGCTCCTACAATGAGCAGTTCTTC.